This T cell receptor beta chain is drawn from a study of blood T cell repertoires in COVID-19. The study assigned cohorts using participant-reported clinical history. The CDR3 is made up of 12 amino acids. Germline values: CDR1 LNHDA, CDR2 SQIVND (reference sequence). The germline V and J ends were trimmed by 8 bases and 8 bases, with 15 bases remaining between them. The method was immunoSEQ multiplex PCR; TCRdb's version includes in-frame clones alone and lacks a portion of them. This sample has hundreds of thousands of clones, with around 90% found just once. This chain links TRBV19 with TRBJ1-2, with a possible D match to TRBD1 (5 bases). Material: PBMCs or T cells enriched from blood (not recorded which). This receptor was taken from a woman in her 30s who had recovered from COVID-19. The CDR3 protein is CASAGGMRGYTF. The CDR3 DNA follows: TGTGCCAGTGCCGGGGGAATGCGGGGCTACACCTTC.